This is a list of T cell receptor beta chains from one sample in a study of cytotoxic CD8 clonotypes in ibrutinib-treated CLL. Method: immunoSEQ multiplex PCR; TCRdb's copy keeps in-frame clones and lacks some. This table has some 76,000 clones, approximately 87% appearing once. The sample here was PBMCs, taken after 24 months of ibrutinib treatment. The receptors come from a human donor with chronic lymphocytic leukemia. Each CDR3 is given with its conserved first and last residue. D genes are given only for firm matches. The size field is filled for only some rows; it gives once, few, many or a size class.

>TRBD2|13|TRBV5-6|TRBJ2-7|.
CASSGGLVGEQYF
TGTGCCAGCAGCGGAGGACTAGTAGGCGAGCAGTACTTC
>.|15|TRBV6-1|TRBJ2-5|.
CASDRGRNNQETQYF
TGTGCCAGCGACCGTGGACGGAACAACCAAGAGACCCAGTACTTC
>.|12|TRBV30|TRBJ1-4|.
CAWRSDLEKLFF
TGTGCCTGGCGATCAGATCTGGAAAAACTGTTTTTT
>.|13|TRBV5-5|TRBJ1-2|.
CASSSTSYYGYTF
TGTGCCAGCAGCTCGACGTCCTACTATGGCTACACCTTC
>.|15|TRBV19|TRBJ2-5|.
CASSPNSLGQETQYF
TGTGCCAGTAGTCCAAACTCTCTCGGGCAAGAGACCCAGTACTTC
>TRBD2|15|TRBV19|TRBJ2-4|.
CASMGVAGADNIQYF
TGTGCCAGTATGGGAGTAGCGGGAGCGGATAACATTCAGTACTTC
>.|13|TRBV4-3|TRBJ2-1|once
CASSRGGWDEQFF
TGCGCCAGCAGCCGGGGCGGGTGGGATGAGCAGTTCTTC
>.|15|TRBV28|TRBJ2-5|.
CASSFPQGERETQYF
TGTGCCAGCAGTTTCCCGCAGGGCGAAAGGGAGACCCAGTACTTC
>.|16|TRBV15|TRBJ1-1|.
CATSRAPGRRNTEAFF
TGTGCCACCAGCAGAGCCCCGGGGCGCCGGAACACTGAAGCTTTCTTT
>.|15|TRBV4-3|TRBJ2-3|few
CASSLQGSGTDTQYF
TGCGCCAGCAGCCTTCAAGGCTCAGGCACAGATACGCAGTATTTT
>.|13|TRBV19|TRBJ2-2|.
CASTPDRIGELFF
TGTGCCAGTACCCCCGATCGGATCGGGGAGCTGTTTTTT
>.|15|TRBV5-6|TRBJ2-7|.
CASSLRDSLGYEQYF
TGCGCCAGCAGCCTGCGTGACAGCCTGGGCTACGAGCAGTACTTC
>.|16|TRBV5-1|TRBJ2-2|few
CASSARGDTNTGELFF
TGCGCCAGCAGCGCTCGCGGGGACACGAACACCGGGGAGCTGTTTTTT
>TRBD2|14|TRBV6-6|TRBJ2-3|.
CASSSQRGGDTQYF
TGTGCCAGCAGTTCCCAGCGGGGGGGGGATACGCAGTATTTT
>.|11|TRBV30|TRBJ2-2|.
CAWSPLGELFF
TGTGCCTGGAGTCCCCTTGGGGAGCTGTTTTTT
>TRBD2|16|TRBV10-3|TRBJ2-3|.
CAISESAGGGTDTQYF
TGTGCCATCAGTGAGTCGGCGGGAGGGGGCACAGATACGCAGTATTTT
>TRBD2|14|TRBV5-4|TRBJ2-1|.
CASSSSGRAVEQFF
TGTGCCAGCAGCTCTAGCGGGAGGGCCGTTGAGCAGTTCTTC
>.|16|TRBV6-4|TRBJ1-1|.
CASIPPPQGWNTEAFF
TGTGCCAGCATCCCACCCCCCCAGGGGTGGAACACTGAAGCTTTCTTT
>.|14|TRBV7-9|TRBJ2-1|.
CASSLEQGYNEQFF
TGTGCCAGCAGCTTAGAACAGGGATACAATGAGCAGTTCTTC
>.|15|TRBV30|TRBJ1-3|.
CAWSEGAGSGNTIYF
TGTGCCTGGAGTGAAGGCGCTGGCTCTGGAAACACCATATATTTT
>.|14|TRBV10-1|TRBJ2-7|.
CASSPPGGFNEQYF
TGCGCCAGCAGCCCCCCAGGTGGGTTCAACGAGCAGTACTTC
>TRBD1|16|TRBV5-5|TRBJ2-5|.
CASSTFLQGAGETQYF
TGTGCCAGCAGCACGTTCCTCCAGGGGGCGGGAGAGACCCAGTACTTC
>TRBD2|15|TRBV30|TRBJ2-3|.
CAWSTSGRTPDTQYF
TGTGCCTGGAGTACGAGCGGGAGGACGCCAGATACGCAGTATTTT
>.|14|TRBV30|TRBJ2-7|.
CAWRHRVALYEQYF
TGTGCCTGGAGACACCGGGTCGCGCTTTACGAGCAGTACTTC
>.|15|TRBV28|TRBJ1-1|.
CASSRPGHGNTEAFF
TGTGCCAGCAGTCGTCCGGGACACGGAAACACTGAAGCTTTCTTT
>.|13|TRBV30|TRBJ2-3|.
CAWSLIYTDTQYF
TGTGCCTGGAGTCTAATTTACACAGATACGCAGTATTTT